This T cell receptor beta chain was retrieved from a study of T cell repertoires in cytomegalovirus infection. Study-level information: CMV infection plus the matching HLA type was flagged by public TCR beta signatures. The study, taken as a whole, reports: HLA-C-restricted CMV-specific TCR beta clonotypes were dominant in the ex vivo response. Of the TCR beta families, the public ones yielded a cumulative frequency that identified carriers of CMV plus the relevant HLA.

TCRdb called the reads again in MiXCR, with one record for every CDR3 protein. The data show a few hundred thousand distinct CDR3 sequences, with roughly a sixth seen just once and about 12% held by the top ten. J gave up 1 base and V 1 base, and 12 bases lay outside the gene matches. Germline CDR1 MGHRA, CDR2 YSYEKL. The CDR3 has 19 residues. Many counts were recorded for this clonotype. Its antigen is still unknown. The receptor comes from a human donor in good health (CMV status not recorded). Some clones in this sample may be carry-over from other donors' samples. The gene calls are TRBV4-1 and TRBJ2-1; 8 bases match TRBD2. The sequenced sample consisted of PBMCs. CDR3 nucleotide sequence: TGCGCCAGCAGCCAAGCCGCTCTCCCGGCTAGCGGGTCCTACAATGAGCAGTTCTTC. This encodes CASSQAALPASGSYNEQFF.